The source of this TCR beta chain is a study of blood T cell repertoires in COVID-19. The method was immunoSEQ multiplex PCR; TCRdb's version includes in-frame clones alone and lacks a portion of them. Here the sample spans hundreds of thousands of clones, approximately 90% being singletons. The CDR3 runs 12 residues. Germline V CDR1 and CDR2: SEHNR, FQNEAQ (reference sequence). V dropped 5 bases and J dropped 3 bases, with 8 bases sitting between them. The specimen was peripheral blood. The rearrangement uses TRBV7-9 and TRBJ2-7; the D gene is possibly TRBD1 (5 bases). The TCR originated in a man between 50 and 59 years old with acute or convalescent COVID-19. The CDR3 sequence is CASSRQNYEQYF. The CDR3 DNA sequence: TGTGCCAGCAGCCGACAGAACTACGAGCAGTACTTC.